What follows is one T cell receptor (beta chain) and its context. Looked up from germline, CDR1 is SGHRS and CDR2 is YFSETQ. V shed 3 bases, J shed 7 bases, and the junction held 15 bases outside the gene matches. The CDR3 has 16 amino acids. Time point in this sample: blood 2 weeks post-SBRT. Specified treatment: 15 Gy SBRT to primary tumor, nephrectomy 4 weeks later. These data are taken from a study of radiation and T cells in renal cell carcinoma. Produced via immunoSEQ multiplex PCR; TCRdb's table is partial and in-frame only. This table has about 47,000 clones, 80% appearing once. The V gene is TRBV5-1, the J gene TRBJ1-2; 7 bases are shared with TRBD1. This clonotype was obtained from a woman aged 70-85 years with renal cell carcinoma. The sequences come from blood, collected from a patient whose treatment included radiotherapy and nephrectomy. CDR3 in amino acids: CASSSDTGVPSLGYTF. In DNA, the CDR3 is TGCGCCAGCAGCTCGGACACAGGGGTCCCTAGCCTTGGCTACACCTTC.